The present T cell receptor (beta chain) was sequenced within a study of CD8 T cells in ankylosing spondylitis (dated by TCRdb to the late 2010s). Broadly, across the study: The study set out to find disease-linked TCR variants by profiling T cell receptor beta repertoires in ankylosing spondylitis patients and healthy donors. The full study cohort was made up of about two dozen ankylosing spondylitis patients and some 100 healthy donors. Samples of peripheral blood were taken, and for ankylosing spondylitis patients, synovial fluid was collected as well.

These reads were obtained on an Illumina HiSeq 2500. Quantitative 5'-RACE with molecular barcodes was the method used to prepare the TCR beta libraries. The authors processed their data as follows. A new computational method, built on a probabilistic model of VDJ rearrangement, was used to identify disease-linked TCR variants. Through fastp at Q25 and MiXCR, TCRdb rebuilt clones from the public reads, retaining in-frame beta chains. Each record represents a unique CDR3 protein, reported with the most common genes and DNA among its rows. It is TCRdb's table, rather than the study itself, that gives the V and J calls and clone size. This sample is represented by about 270,000 distinct CDR3 sequences; roughly 32% of them were singletons. The top ten clonotypes cover approximately 4.4% of the sample. Results the study describes overall, beyond this receptor: Some motif variants were previously reported in synovial fluid and blood of reactive arthritis patients, suggesting common disease-initiation mechanisms. In peripheral blood, the disease-linked clones were found at relatively low frequencies and had a CD8+ phenotype. The disease-linked clones were reported to be significantly enriched in matched synovial fluid samples from ankylosing spondylitis patients. Blood from ankylosing spondylitis patients appeared to be characterized by a TCR beta motif made up of several highly homologous amino acid variants.

V was cut back by 7 bases and J by 0 bases, leaving a gap of 16 bases between them. Taken from the germline V gene, the CDR1 and CDR2 loops are MNHNS and SASEGT. The CDR3 contains 16 residues, cysteine and phenylalanine counted. The retained sequence is limited to the CDR3, 48 bases, with the frame set at the first base. In this sample, this clonotype turned up many times. Its antigen has not been determined. There are no base qualities to consult, and no much larger clone falls within one base. The rearrangement combines TRBV6-1 with TRBJ1-5, with a tentative D gene TRBD1 over 6 matching bases. The material sequenced was blood, either unsorted or a sorted T cell fraction (not recorded which). The receptor was derived from a male donor with ankylosing spondylitis or in good health (not recorded which). The base sequence is TGTGCCAGCACCCACCGGGACACATATAGCAATCAGCCCCAGCATTTT. Its protein product is CASTHRDTYSNQPQHF.